This T cell receptor (beta chain) was documented in a study of T cell changes during pregnancy in multiple sclerosis. This CDR3 has 15 amino acids. Looked up from germline, CDR1 is SEHNR and CDR2 is FQNEAQ (reference sequence). Deletions cut 1 base from V and 3 bases from J, with 12 bases between. Using immunoSEQ multiplex PCR, the repertoire was profiled, and TCRdb retains in-frame clones only, with some absent. Of around 70,000 clones listed, 80% to 95% are singletons. The specimen was peripheral blood, collected before pregnancy. The rearrangement uses TRBV7-9 and TRBJ2-5, with a possible D match to TRBD2 (5 bases). The receptor's source is a female donor with multiple sclerosis, enrolled in a pregnancy study. Here the CDR3 reads CASSLVQGLEETQYF. The CDR3 DNA is TGTGCCAGCAGCTTAGTGCAAGGACTTGAAGAGACCCAGTACTTC.